Following are 18 T cell receptor beta chains from one sample sequenced in a study of blood T cells in healthy people across ages. Through a sample-barcoded 5' primer and a J-beta primer mix, a second PCR was run for roughly 7 to 12 cycles. TCRdb re-called the 5' RACE reads through MiXCR, storing one row per CDR3 protein. The sample holds more than 800,000 distinct CDR3 sequences; 25% to 35% are singletons and the top ten take roughly 17%. Sequencing was done on a sample of blood. Receptors originate from a woman aged 80 or over in good health.

The V gene is TRBV5-1, the J gene TRBJ1-1; D call uncertain. V lost 0 bases to trimming and J lost 9 bases, with 9 bases between them. This CDR3 has 12 residues. Germline CDR1 SGHRS, CDR2 YFSETQ. CDR3 region: CASSLEGMKAFF. DNA for the CDR3: TGCGCCAGCAGCTTGGAAGGTATGAAAGCTTTCTTT.

V and J are TRBV29-1 and TRBJ2-3; tentative D call: TRBD1 (5 bases). The CDR3 runs 14 residues. The germline gives CDR1 SQVTM, CDR2 ANQGSEA. V lost 4 bases to trimming and J lost 11 bases, with 22 bases between them. CDR3 region: CSVGRGGSTREQYF. CDR3 nucleotide sequence: TGCAGCGTTGGAAGGGGTGGGTCGACGAGAGAGCAGTATTTT.

The table lists this clonotype with many counts. The chain joins TRBV18 to TRBJ2-5; TRBD1 matches at 7 bases. Trimming at V came to 0 bases and at J to 7 bases, leaving 8 bases not matched to a gene. The length of the CDR3 is 15 residues. Germline CDR1 reads KGHSH; CDR2 reads LQKENI. CDR3 DNA: TGTGCCAGCTCACCACCTGGGACAGCCCCATCGACCCAGTACTTC. Translated, it gives CASSPPGTAPSTQYF.

Regarding this clonotype: This clone may be a read error of a much larger clone one base away. The rearrangement uses TRBV5-1 and TRBJ2-1; TRBD2 matches at 8 bases. This CDR3 spans 14 amino acids. The J segment lost 8 bases and the V segment lost 2 bases, leaving 6 bases of the junction unmatched. CDR1 SGHRS and CDR2 YFSETQ come from the germline V gene. CDR3 protein: CASSLRSGGHEQFF. The CDR3 DNA follows: TGCGCCAGCAGCTTAAGGAGCGGGGGACATGAGCAGTTCTTC.

This clonotype occurred many times. The V gene is TRBV11-3, the J gene TRBJ2-3, with 11 bases identical to TRBD1. This CDR3 is built from 14 residues. Germline trimming cut 7 bases from V and 4 bases from J; bases unmatched to any gene: 4. From germline, CDR1 is SGHNT and CDR2 YENEEA. The CDR3 DNA follows: TGTGCCAGCACTCCGGGACAGGGGGCAGATACGCAGTATTTT. The encoded protein is CASTPGQGADTQYF. Drawing the rest from reference TRBV11-3 and TRBJ2-3, the complete variable domain is EAGVVQSPRYKIIEKKQPVAFWCNPISGHNTLYWYLQNLGQGPELLIRYENEEAVDDSQLPKDRFSAERLKGVDSTLKIQPAELGDSAVYLCASTPGQGADTQYFGPGTRLTVL.

In this sample, this clonotype turned up a few times. A much larger clone is a single base away; this may be a read error. This rearrangement joins TRBV27 to TRBJ2-7, with D perhaps TRBD2 (6 bases). Trimming removed 6 bases from V and 7 bases from J, with 16 bases in between. The germline V gene encodes CDR1 MNHEY and CDR2 SMNVEV (reference sequence). This CDR3 comprises 13 residues. The CDR3 DNA follows: TGTGCCAGCAGCCATGGGACTCATTGTGAGCAGTACTTC. It specifies CASSHGTHCEQYF.

This clonotype was seen many times. The chain has TRBV7-6 and TRBJ2-7; 7 positions agree with TRBD1. The germline V gene encodes CDR1 SGHVS and CDR2 FNYEAQ. The V and J ends lost 5 bases and 5 bases, in that order; junction bases with no gene match: 9. CDR3 size: 14 residues. The CDR3 DNA follows: TGTGCCAGCAGCCCCGAAACAGGGGTCCACGAGCAGTACTTC. It specifies CASSPETGVHEQYF.

The table lists this clonotype with a few counts. This could be a read error, since a much larger clone is one nucleotide away. V and J are TRBV6-2 or TRBV6-3 and TRBJ2-7, with TRBD2 identical over 13 bases. Trimming at V came to 7 bases and at J to 7 bases, leaving 10 bases not matched to a gene. Germline CDR1 and CDR2: MNHEY and SVGEGT. This CDR3 comprises 15 residues. The CDR3 sequence is CASIDGTSGNNEQYF. The CDR3 coding sequence is TGTGCCAGCATCGACGGGACTAGCGGGAACAATGAGCAGTACTTC.

The sample holds many counts of this clonotype. The V gene is TRBV29-1, the J gene TRBJ2-4; possibly TRBD1 or TRBD2 for D (5 bases each). The CDR3 has 13 amino acids. V was cut by 7 bases and J by 6 bases, with 16 bases left in between. CDR1 is SQVTM and CDR2 is ANQGSEA in the germline V gene. DNA for the CDR3: TGCAGCGCCTCCTCCGGGGCCCTAAACATTCAGTACTTC. Translated, it gives CSASSGALNIQYF.

This clonotype was detected a few times. J is TRBJ2-3 and V is TRBV27, with a tentative D call TRBD1 (6 bases). CDR3 length: 12 residues. Germline CDR1 and CDR2: MNHEY and SMNVEV (reference sequence). The V end lost 5 bases, the J end lost 6 bases, and 9 bases lay between the germline ends. The CDR3 DNA sequence: TGTGCCAGCAGTACTAGGGGGGATACGCAGTATTTT. This gives the protein CASSTRGDTQYF.

Comment on this clonotype: A read error is possible here, since a much larger clone lies one base away. The genes are TRBV15 and TRBJ1-2; maybe TRBD1 (5 bases). This CDR3 region has 15 residues. Trimming took off 8 bases at V and 2 bases at J, with 18 bases between the two ends. Germline V gene data show CDR1 as LNHNV and CDR2 as YYDKDF (reference sequence). The CDR3 loop is CATARQQVRNYGYTF. The CDR3 nucleotides are TGTGCCACCGCCCGCCAACAGGTCCGAAACTATGGCTACACCTTC.

Worth noting for this clonotype: The junction and the germline gene differ at one end; a read error may be behind it. The J gene is TRBJ2-6, the V gene TRBV6-2 or TRBV6-3; TRBD1 or TRBD2 may be the D gene (5 bases each). The germline CDR1 and CDR2 sequences are MNHEY and SVGEGT. The CDR3 loop spans 13 amino acids. This CDR3 is CASSRPPRDVPTF. CDR3 sequence (DNA): TGTGCCAGCAGTAGGCCCCCCCGGGACGTCCCGACTTTC.

Of note for this clonotype: This clone may be a read error of a much larger clone one base away. The V call is TRBV30, the J call TRBJ1-2, with D tentatively TRBD1 (6 bases). The CDR3 runs 11 residues. Germline values: CDR1 GTSNPN, CDR2 SVGIG (reference sequence). The chain's CDR3 is CAWRYRAGFTF. The CDR3 region has the DNA TGTGCCTGGAGGTACAGGGCGGGCTTCACCTTC.

As for this clonotype: Sequence at one end of the junction differs from germline and may be a read error. J is TRBJ2-1 and V is TRBV7-9; the D gene is possibly TRBD2 (6 bases). The J call may be wrong; the DNA end is better matched by TRBJ2-7. The germline CDR1 and CDR2 sequences are SEHNR and FQNEAQ (reference sequence). CDR3 size: 15 residues. The CDR3 region is CASSSDGSSYNEQYF. CDR3 bases: TGTGCCAGTAGCTCGGACGGGAGCTCCTACAATGAGCAGTACTTC.

This clonotype was detected ten times or more. The chain combines TRBV6-1 with TRBJ2-5, with D uncertain. This CDR3 is built from 12 residues. Trimming took off 6 bases at V and 1 base at J, with 6 bases between the two ends. CDR1 MNHNS and CDR2 SASEGT come from the germline V gene. CDR3: CASSQTQETQYF. The CDR3 DNA reads TGTGCCAGCAGCCAGACCCAAGAGACCCAGTACTTC.

The chain is built from TRBV20-1 and TRBJ2-2; TRBD1 aligns across 8 bases. This CDR3 region has 15 residues. Germline CDR1 and CDR2: DFQATT and SNEGSKA (reference sequence). The V segment lost 3 bases and the J segment 2 bases; nucleotides outside the gene matches: 5. The CDR3 DNA follows: TGCAGTGCTAGCCAGGGGGCGGGCAACACCGGGGAGCTGTTTTTT. Its translation is CSASQGAGNTGELFF.

The rearrangement links TRBV7-2 to TRBJ2-7, with D possibly TRBD2 on 6 matching bases. Trimming shortened V by 3 bases and J by 2 bases, and 14 bases separated the two germline ends. The CDR3 loop spans 15 amino acids. The germline gives CDR1 SGHTA, CDR2 FQGNSA. The chain's CDR3 is CASSLEGSRTYEQYF. The DNA of the CDR3 is TGTGCCAGCAGCTTGGAGGGGTCGAGAACCTACGAGCAGTACTTC. Full variable domain (missing parts from reference TRBV7-2 and TRBJ2-7): GAGVSQSPSNKVTEKGKDVELRCDPISGHTALYWYRQSLGQGLEFLIYFQGNSAPDKSGLPSDRFSAERTGGSVSTLTIQRTQQEDSAVYLCASSLEGSRTYEQYFGPGTRLTVT.

There are many counts of this clonotype. V is TRBV18 and J is TRBJ2-4; D could derive from TRBD1 or TRBD2 (5 bases each). Trimming removed 6 bases at V and 2 bases at J, with 14 bases between. CDR1 is KGHSH, CDR2 LQKENI, per germline. This CDR3 is 15 amino acids long. Here the CDR3 reads CASSPGAATKNIQYF. CDR3 sequence (DNA): TGTGCCAGCTCCCCCGGGGCAGCCACCAAAAACATTCAGTACTTC.